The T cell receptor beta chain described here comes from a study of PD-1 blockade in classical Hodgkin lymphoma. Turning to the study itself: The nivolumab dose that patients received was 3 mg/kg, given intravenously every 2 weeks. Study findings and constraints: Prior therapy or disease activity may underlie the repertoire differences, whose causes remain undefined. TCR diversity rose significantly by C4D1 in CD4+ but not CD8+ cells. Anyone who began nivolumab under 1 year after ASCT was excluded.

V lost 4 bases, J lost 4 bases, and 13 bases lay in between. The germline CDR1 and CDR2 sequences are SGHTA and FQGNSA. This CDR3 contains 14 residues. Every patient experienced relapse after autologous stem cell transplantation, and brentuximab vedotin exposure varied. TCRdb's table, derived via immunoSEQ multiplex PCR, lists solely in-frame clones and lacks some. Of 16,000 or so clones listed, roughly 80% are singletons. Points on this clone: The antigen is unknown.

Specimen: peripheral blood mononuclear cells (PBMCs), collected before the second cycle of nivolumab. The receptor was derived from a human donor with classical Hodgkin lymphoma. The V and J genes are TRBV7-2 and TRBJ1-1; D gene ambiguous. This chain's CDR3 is CASSSLIGRTEAFF. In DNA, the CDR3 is TGTGCCAGCAGCTCCCTAATTGGGCGCACTGAAGCTTTCTTT.